This entry lists 15 T cell receptor beta chains sequenced from one sample in a study of memory CD4+ T cells and cytomegalovirus serostatus. Single viable CD3+CD4+CD8-CD45RO+ cells were sorted as the memory CD4+ T cells. Profiling relied on immunoSEQ multiplex PCR, and the TCRdb table lists in-frame clones only, not all of them. The sample lists 60,000 to 70,000 clones; less than 85% were seen once. Sequenced material: memory CD4+ T cells from blood. The source of these receptors is an adult in good health and CMV-seronegative. Some clones in this sample may be carry-over from other donors' samples.

This clone has just one count. In DNA form, the CDR3 reads TGTGCCAGCTCACTCTACGCTAATGAGCAGTTCTTC. Protein: CASSLYANEQFF. The V and J genes are TRBV18 and TRBJ2-1; no clear D gene. The CDR3 runs 12 residues. V was clipped by 4 bases and J by 7 bases, with 8 bases between them. Germline CDR1 KGHSH, CDR2 LQKENI.

The chain couples TRBV6-1 to TRBJ2-3; TRBD2 matches at 11 bases. Germline CDR1 reads MNHNS; CDR2 reads SASEGT. The CDR3 is 14 amino acids. Trimming took 6 bases from V and 1 from J; bases not matched to a gene: 0. The CDR3: CASRLAGGTDTQYF. DNA of the CDR3: TGTGCCAGCAGACTAGCGGGAGGCACAGATACGCAGTATTTT.

The chain uses TRBV5-1 and TRBJ2-7; TRBD1 agrees at 9 bases. The germline gives CDR1 SGHRS, CDR2 YFSETQ. Germline trimming cut 1 base from V and 3 bases from J; bases unmatched to any gene: 2. There are 14 residues in the CDR3. The CDR3 loop is CASSLTGGFYEQYF. The DNA for the CDR3 is TGCGCCAGCAGCTTGACAGGGGGCTTCTACGAGCAGTACTTC.

The chain carries TRBV7-2 and TRBJ2-6; D is unclear. The CDR3 sequence is 14 residues long. V gave up 1 base and J gave up 2 bases, with 3 bases separating them. CDR1 and CDR2 from the germline V gene are SGHTA and FQGNSA. Here the CDR3 reads CASSLVAGANVLTF. As DNA, the CDR3 is TGTGCCAGCAGCTTAGTGGCTGGGGCCAACGTCCTGACTTTC.

This chain connects TRBV12-2 to TRBJ1-5. TRBV12-2 is termed a pseudogene. This CDR3 region has 18 residues. The CDR3 region is CASRLERRYREGNQPQHF. DNA for the CDR3: TGTGCAAGTCGCTTAGAAAGGCGATATAGGGAAGGCAATCAGCCCCAGCATTTT.

The genes are TRBV7-2 and TRBJ1-1, with D perhaps TRBD1 (6 bases). The CDR3 has 15 residues. The V gene's germline CDR1 is SGHTA and CDR2 FQGNSA. Trimming removed 2 bases at V and 3 bases at J, with 13 bases between. CDR3 sequence: CASSLRAGDDTEAFF. The CDR3 coding sequence is TGTGCCAGCAGCTTAAGGGCAGGGGACGACACTGAAGCTTTCTTT.

CDR3 sequence (DNA): TGTGCCAGCAGTGGGGTTAACTATGGCTACACCTTC. It is translated as CASSGVNYGYTF. The chain links TRBV28 to TRBJ1-2; D uncertain. V dropped 5 bases and J dropped 1 base, with 5 bases sitting between them. This CDR3 comprises 12 residues. Germline values: CDR1 MDHEN, CDR2 SYDVKM.

This sequence joins TRBV7-2 and TRBJ2-5; 7 nucleotides line up with TRBD2. The V gene's germline CDR1 is SGHTA and CDR2 FQGNSA. The CDR3 length is 15 residues. Trimming at V came to 5 bases and at J to 5 bases, leaving 11 bases not matched to a gene. Here the CDR3 DNA reads TGTGCCAGCAGCAGATCCCGGGACTATACTGAGACCCAGTACTTC. Translated, it gives CASSRSRDYTETQYF.

V is TRBV7-8 and J is TRBJ1-2; unclear D gene. The CDR3 loop spans 14 amino acids. V lost 1 base and J 4 bases, leaving 10 bases between the germline ends. Germline-derived CDR1 and CDR2 are SGHVS and FQNEAQ. CDR3 nucleotide sequence: TGTGCCAGCAGCTTAGAGAGGGCCAGCTATGGCTACACCTTC. Amino acids: CASSLERASYGYTF.

V usage is TRBV25-1 and J usage is TRBJ1-2; D gene ambiguous. V dropped 2 bases and J dropped 7 bases, with 8 bases sitting between them. The CDR3 loop spans 12 amino acids. The V gene's germline CDR1 is MGHDK and CDR2 SYGVNS. The chain's CDR3 is CASSESYGGYTF. CDR3 coding DNA: TGTGCCAGCAGTGAAAGTTATGGTGGCTACACCTTC.

This clone was recorded a few times. The V call is TRBV4-3, the J call TRBJ2-3, with no clear D. V lost 4 bases and J 4 bases, leaving 9 bases between the germline ends. There are 13 residues in the CDR3. Germline CDR1 reads LGHNA; CDR2 reads YSLEER. The CDR3 protein is CASSRGWSDTQYF. The DNA for the CDR3 is TGCGCCAGCAGCCGTGGATGGTCAGATACGCAGTATTTT.

This chain joins TRBV9 and TRBJ1-3; tentative D call: TRBD1 (5 bases). The V end lost 4 bases, the J end lost 2 bases, and 16 bases lay between the germline ends. Per germline, CDR1 SGDLS and CDR2 YYNGEE. The CDR3 totals 16 residues. The CDR3 sequence: CASSRMPQGTGNTIYF. Written as DNA, the CDR3 is TGTGCCAGCAGCCGGATGCCCCAGGGTACTGGAAACACCATATATTTT.

For this clone: Other DNA sequences of this sample code for an identical CDR3. The chain is built from TRBV25-1 and TRBJ2-5; perhaps TRBD2 as D (6 bases). The CDR3 runs to 14 residues. The germline V and J ends were trimmed by 1 base and 3 bases, with 9 bases remaining between them. Looked up from germline, CDR1 is MGHDK and CDR2 is SYGVNS. In nucleotides, the CDR3 is TGTGCCAGCAGTGAATCGGGAGATAAAGAGACCCAGTACTTC. Translation gives CASSESGDKETQYF.

The chain recombines TRBV5-5 with TRBJ1-1, with D maybe TRBD1 (5 bases). In germline, CDR1 is SGHKS, CDR2 YYEKEE (reference sequence). The CDR3 has 15 amino acids. V dropped 1 base and J dropped 5 bases, with 15 bases sitting between them. For the CDR3, the DNA is TGTGCCAGCAGCTTGAGTGAGAGGGACTGGACTGAAGCTTTCTTT. Encoded protein: CASSLSERDWTEAFF.

This chain uses TRBV6-6 with TRBJ2-1; possibly TRBD2 for D (6 bases). Germline CDR1 and CDR2: MNHNY and SVGAGI (reference sequence). The ends were cut back, 0 bases at V and 6 bases at J, with 9 bases in the middle. CDR3 size: 14 residues. The CDR3 DNA follows: TGTGCCAGCAGTTACTCGAGCGGGCGCAATGAGCAGTTCTTC. This encodes CASSYSSGRNEQFF.